This entry lists 3 T cell receptor beta chains sequenced from one sample in a study of PD-L1 blockade in urothelial cancer. As for time point: pretreatment peripheral blood. Sequencing used immunoSEQ multiplex PCR; TCRdb keeps in-frame clones, though not all of them. The sample includes around 66,000 clones, approximately 75% of them seen just once. The sequencing used PBMCs, collected around atezolizumab (anti-PD-L1) treatment. The receptor source for this set is a man between 65 and 80 years old with urothelial cancer.

This rearrangement joins TRBV27 to TRBJ1-3, with 10 bases that match TRBD1. Germline V lookup: CDR1 MNHEY, CDR2 SMNVEV (reference sequence). The ends lost 7 bases at V and 3 bases at J; junction bases unmatched: 6. This CDR3 is built from 15 residues. The chain's CDR3 is CASMLDRGHGNTIYF. The CDR3 coding sequence is TGTGCCAGCATGTTAGACAGGGGGCATGGAAACACCATATATTTT.

The V and J genes are TRBV27 and TRBJ2-5; D might be TRBD2 (6 bases). There are 14 residues in the CDR3. From germline, CDR1 is MNHEY and CDR2 SMNVEV (reference sequence). Trimming took off 4 bases at V and 7 bases at J, with 16 bases between the two ends. CDR3 DNA sequence: TGTGCCAGCAGTTCCCTGGACGGGAGACGGACCCAGTACTTC. The encoded protein is CASSSLDGRRTQYF.

This chain connects TRBV2 to TRBJ2-1; D gene unclear. V was shortened by 4 bases and J by 4 bases, with 5 bases between the two germline ends. Germline assignment: CDR1 SNHLY and CDR2 FYNNEI. The CDR3 consists of 12 residues. The chain's CDR3 is CASSGLYNEQFF. Written as DNA, the CDR3 is TGTGCCAGCAGTGGGCTTTACAATGAGCAGTTCTTC.